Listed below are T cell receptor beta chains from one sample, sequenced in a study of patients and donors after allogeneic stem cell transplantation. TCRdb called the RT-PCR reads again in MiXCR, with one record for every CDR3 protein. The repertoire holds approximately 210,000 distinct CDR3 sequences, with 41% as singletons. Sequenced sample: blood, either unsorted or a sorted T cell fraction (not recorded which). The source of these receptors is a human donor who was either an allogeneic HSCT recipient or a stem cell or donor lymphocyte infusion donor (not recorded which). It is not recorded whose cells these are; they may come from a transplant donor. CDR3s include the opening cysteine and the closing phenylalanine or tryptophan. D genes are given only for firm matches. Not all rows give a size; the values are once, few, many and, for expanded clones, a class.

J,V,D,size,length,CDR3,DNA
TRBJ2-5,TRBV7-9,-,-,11,CASSSTETQYF,TGTGCCAGCAGCTCCACTGAGACCCAGTACTTC
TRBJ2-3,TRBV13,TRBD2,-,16,CASSLSGRGATDTQYF,TGTGCCAGCAGCCTCAGCGGGAGAGGAGCCACAGATACGCAGTATTTT
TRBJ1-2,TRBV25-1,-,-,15,CASSELGALGYGYTF,TGTGCCAGCAGTGAATTGGGGGCGTTGGGCTATGGCTACACCTTC
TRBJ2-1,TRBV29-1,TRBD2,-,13,CSVDSGTHNEQFF,TGCAGCGTTGATAGCGGGACTCACAATGAGCAGTTCTTC
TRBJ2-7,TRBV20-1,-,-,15,CSARDYRRLVYEQYF,TGCAGTGCTAGAGATTATCGGAGACTCGTCTACGAGCAGTACTTC
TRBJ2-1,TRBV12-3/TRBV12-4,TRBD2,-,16,CASSFWRTSGIHEQFF,TGTGCCAGCAGTTTTTGGCGGACTAGCGGGATCCATGAGCAGTTCTTC
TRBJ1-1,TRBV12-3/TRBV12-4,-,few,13,CASSLNSNTEAFF,TGTGCCAGCAGTTTAAACTCGAACACTGAAGCTTTCTTT
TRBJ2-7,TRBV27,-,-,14,CASSHPGPGSEQYF,TGTGCCAGCAGTCATCCGGGGCCTGGTAGCGAGCAGTACTTC
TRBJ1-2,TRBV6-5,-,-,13,CASSYSTTNGYTF,TGTGCCAGCAGTTACTCGACCACGAATGGCTACACCTTC
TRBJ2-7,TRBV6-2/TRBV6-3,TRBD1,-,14,CASSLQGDRYEQYF,TGTGCCAGCAGCCTACAGGGGGATCGTTACGAGCAGTACTTC
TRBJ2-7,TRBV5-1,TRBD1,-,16,CASSPDRDRAPHEQYF,TGCGCCAGCAGCCCGGACCGAGACAGGGCACCTCACGAGCAGTACTTC
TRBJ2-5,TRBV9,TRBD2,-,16,CASSAMGLAGAETQYF,TGTGCCAGCAGCGCCATGGGACTAGCGGGAGCTGAGACCCAGTACTTC
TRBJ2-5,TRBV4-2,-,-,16,CASSQSVPGGQETQYF,TGTGCCAGCAGCCAAAGTGTCCCAGGGGGGCAAGAGACCCAGTACTTC
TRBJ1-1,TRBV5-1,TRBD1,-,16,CASSAGTGDQNTEAFF,TGCGCCAGCAGCGCCGGGACAGGGGACCAGAACACTGAAGCTTTCTTT
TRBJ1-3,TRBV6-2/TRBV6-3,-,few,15,CASSPTTANGNTIYF,TGTGCCAGCAGTCCCACGACAGCTAACGGAAACACCATATATTTT
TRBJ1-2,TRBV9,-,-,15,CASGEGHHPRGGYTF,TGTGCCAGCGGGGAGGGACACCATCCCCGTGGTGGCTACACCTTC
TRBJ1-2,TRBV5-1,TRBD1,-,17,CASSQPGRTGRDDGYTF,TGCGCCAGCAGCCAGCCTGGAAGGACAGGGAGAGATGATGGCTACACCTTC
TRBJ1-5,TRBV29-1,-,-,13,CSVEDGAGQPQHF,TGCAGCGTTGAAGATGGGGCCGGTCAGCCCCAGCATTTT
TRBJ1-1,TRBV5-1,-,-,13,CASSLPNWETAFF,TGCGCCAGCAGCCTGCCAAATTGGGAGACAGCTTTCTTT
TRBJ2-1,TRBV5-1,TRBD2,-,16,CASSLVTSGKYNEQFF,TGCGCCAGCAGCTTGGTAACTAGCGGGAAATACAATGAGCAGTTCTTC
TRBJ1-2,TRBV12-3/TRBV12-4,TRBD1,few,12,CASSFGTEGYTF,TGTGCCAGCAGTTTCGGGACAGAAGGCTACACCTTC
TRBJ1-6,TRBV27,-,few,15,CASSVARDIGSPLHF,TGTGCCAGCAGTGTAGCCCGGGACATCGGTTCACCCCTCCACTTT
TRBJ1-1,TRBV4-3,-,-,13,CASNAGVGTEAFF,TGCGCCAGCAACGCAGGGGTGGGCACTGAAGCTTTCTTT
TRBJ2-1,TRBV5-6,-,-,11,CASSLEAEQFF,TGTGCCAGCAGCTTGGAGGCAGAGCAGTTCTTC
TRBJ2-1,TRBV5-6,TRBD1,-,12,CASSLGTDEQFF,TGTGCCAGCAGCTTAGGGACAGATGAGCAGTTCTTC
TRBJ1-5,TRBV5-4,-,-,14,CASSLQGFHQPQHF,TGTGCCAGCAGCTTGCAAGGGTTTCATCAGCCCCAGCATTTT
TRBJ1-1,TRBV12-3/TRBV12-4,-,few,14,CASSPQGRGTEAFF,TGTGCCAGCAGTCCACAGGGAAGGGGAACTGAAGCTTTCTTT
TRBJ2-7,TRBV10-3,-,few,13,CAIAGQETYEQYF,TGTGCCATCGCGGGACAAGAGACCTACGAGCAGTACTTC
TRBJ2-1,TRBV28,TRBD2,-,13,CASSLPLGTRVFF,TGTGCCAGCAGTTTACCCCTAGGGACTAGGGTGTTCTTC
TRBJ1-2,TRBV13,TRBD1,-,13,CASGTGGFYGYTF,TGTGCCAGCGGGACAGGGGGCTTCTATGGCTACACCTTC
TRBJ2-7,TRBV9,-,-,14,CASSVSAEPYEQYF,TGTGCCAGCAGCGTGTCAGCGGAACCCTACGAGCAGTACTTC
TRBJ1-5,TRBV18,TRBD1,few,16,CASSCPGTGSRQPQHF,TGTGCCAGCTCCTGTCCCGGGACAGGGTCGAGGCAGCCCCAGCATTTT
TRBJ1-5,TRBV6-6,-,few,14,CASTLSNRDQPQHF,TGTGCCAGCACCCTGAGTAATCGGGATCAGCCCCAGCATTTT
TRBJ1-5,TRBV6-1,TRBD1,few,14,CASSTGEANQPQHF,TGTGCCAGCAGTACAGGGGAGGCCAATCAGCCCCAGCATTTT
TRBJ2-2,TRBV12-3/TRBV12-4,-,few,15,CASSLGGDSSGELFF,TGTGCCAGCAGTTTAGGGGGTGATTCTTCCGGGGAGCTGTTTTTT
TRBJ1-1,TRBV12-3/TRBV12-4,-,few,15,CASSSDGTVNTEAFF,TGTGCCAGCAGTTCCGATGGGACGGTGAACACTGAAGCTTTCTTT
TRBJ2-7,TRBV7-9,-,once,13,CASSVYSSYEQYF,TGTGCCAGCAGCGTCTACTCCTCCTACGAGCAGTACTTC
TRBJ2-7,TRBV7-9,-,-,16,CASALRARDSRDEQYF,TGTGCCAGCGCCCTACGAGCGAGGGATTCTCGCGACGAGCAGTACTTC
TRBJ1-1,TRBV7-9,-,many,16,CASSPPGPMGVPEAFF,TGTGCCAGCAGCCCCCCGGGCCCCATGGGTGTGCCTGAAGCTTTCTTT
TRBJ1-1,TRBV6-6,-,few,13,CASSYRASFTAFF,TGTGCCAGCAGTTACAGGGCGAGTTTCACAGCTTTCTTT
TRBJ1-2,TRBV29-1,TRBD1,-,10,CSAGDSYYTF,TGCAGCGCAGGGGACAGTTACTACACCTTC
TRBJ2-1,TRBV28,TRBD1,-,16,CASTPRGTDDYNEQFF,TGTGCCAGCACTCCGAGGGGGACAGATGATTACAATGAGCAGTTCTTC
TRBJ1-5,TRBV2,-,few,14,CARGGAHSNQPQHF,TGTGCCAGAGGGGGGGCTCATAGCAATCAGCCCCAGCATTTT
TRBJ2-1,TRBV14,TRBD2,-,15,CASSPERGSYNEQFF,TGTGCCAGCAGCCCGGAGCGGGGCTCCTACAATGAGCAGTTCTTC
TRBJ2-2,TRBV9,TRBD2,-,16,CASSVVGGRWTGELFF,TGTGCCAGCAGCGTAGTAGGCGGGAGGTGGACCGGGGAGCTGTTTTTT